These 26 T cell receptor beta chains share one sample of origin, sequenced in a study of OX40 agonist ivuxolimab in advanced cancers. Profiled with immunoSEQ multiplex PCR; TCRdb holds only in-frame clones, not every one. The table shows more than 45,000 clones, with more than 80% occurring only once. The specimen comprised CD4+ or CD8+ T cells sorted from blood, sampled in a trial of the OX40 agonist ivuxolimab. These receptors all stem from an adult with an advanced solid tumor such as melanoma, head and neck, liver or kidney cancer.

This clone was seen more than once but under ten times. The rearrangement joins TRBV15 to TRBJ1-1; the D gene is possibly TRBD1 (5 bases). From germline, CDR1 is LNHNV and CDR2 YYDKDF (reference sequence). The CDR3 has 14 amino acids. V was cut by 1 base and J by 9 bases, with 15 bases left in between. The CDR3 protein is CATSRGQVAGKAFF. The CDR3 nucleotides read TGTGCCACCAGCAGAGGGCAAGTGGCAGGGAAAGCTTTCTTT.

This clone was seen a few times. This chain links TRBV10-1 with TRBJ1-1; D is uncertain. The CDR3 is 13 residues long. Trimming cost V 1 base and J 8 bases, with 11 bases left between them. Germline lookup yields CDR1 WNHNN and CDR2 SYGVQD (reference sequence). The CDR3 sequence is CASSEWAQQEAFF. CDR3 bases: TGCGCCAGCAGTGAGTGGGCGCAACAAGAAGCTTTCTTT.

The chain combines TRBV7-2 with TRBJ1-4; TRBD1 is a possible D gene (6 bases). V dropped 1 base and J dropped 7 bases, with 10 bases sitting between them. The CDR3 contains 14 residues. The germline CDR1 and CDR2 sequences are SGHTA and FQGNSA. The CDR3 sequence is CASSLEQGSEKLFF. CDR3 DNA sequence: TGTGCCAGCAGCTTAGAACAGGGTAGTGAAAAACTGTTTTTT.

The rearrangement uses TRBV4-1 and TRBJ2-7, with 14 bases matching TRBD2. The V segment lost 3 bases and the J segment 5 bases; nucleotides outside the gene matches: 6. Per germline, CDR1 MGHRA and CDR2 YSYEKL. This CDR3 region has 16 residues. CDR3 coding DNA: TGCGCCAGCAGCCACGGACTAGCGGGGGGCGGGGACGAGCAGTACTTC. Protein: CASSHGLAGGGDEQYF.

V is TRBV9 and J is TRBJ2-1, with 7 bases matching TRBD1. The length of the CDR3 is 15 residues. Germline V gene data show CDR1 as SGDLS and CDR2 as YYNGEE. With V trimmed by 3 bases and J by 5 bases, 8 bases remained unmatched. In nucleotides, the CDR3 is TGTGCCAGCAGCGCCAGACAGGGTAGCGACAATGAGCAGTTCTTC. It codes for CASSARQGSDNEQFF. The variable domain in full, completed from reference TRBV9 and TRBJ2-1, reads DSGVTQTPKHLITATGQRVTLRCSPRSGDLSVYWYQQSLDQGLQFLIQYYNGEERAKGNILERFSAQQFPDLHSELNLSSLELGDSALYFCASSARQGSDNEQFFGPGTRLTVL.

The rearrangement joins TRBV5-1 to TRBJ2-2, with TRBD1 as a possible D gene (5 bases). With 1 base removed from V and 1 base from J, the gap between germline ends came to 14 bases. The germline V gene has CDR1 SGHRS and CDR2 YFSETQ. The CDR3 is 17 residues long. The CDR3 loop is CASSLMPAGLNTGELFF. In DNA form, the CDR3 reads TGCGCCAGCAGCTTGATGCCGGCAGGGCTGAACACCGGGGAGCTGTTTTTT.

V gene TRBV6-6 combines with J gene TRBJ2-2, with 8 bases matching TRBD1. Germline CDR1 reads MNHNY; CDR2 reads SVGAGI (reference sequence). V dropped 7 bases and J dropped 7; count of bases not matched to a gene: 8. This CDR3 region has 14 residues. CDR3 amino acids: CASIQTGVGGELFF. CDR3 sequence (DNA): TGTGCCAGCATCCAGACAGGGGTGGGCGGGGAGCTGTTTTTT.

This clone came up a few times. The rearrangement joins TRBV18 to TRBJ2-2; 10 nucleotides match TRBD1. V was pared by 5 bases and J by 13 bases, with 4 bases of the junction left unmatched. The CDR3 is 12 residues long. Germline V CDR1 and CDR2: KGHSH, LQKENI. The CDR3 is CASSDRGPVLFF. The CDR3 DNA reads as TGTGCCAGCTCAGACAGGGGGCCCGTGCTGTTTTTT. The full variable domain, completed using reference TRBV18 and TRBJ2-2, is NAGVMQNPRHLVRRRGQEARLRCSPMKGHSHVYWYRQLPEEGLKFMVYLQKENIIDESGMPKERFSAEFPKEGPSILRIQQVVRGDSAAYFCASSDRGPVLFFGEGSRLTVL.

CDR3: CASGTSAQETQYF. The CDR3 DNA sequence: TGTGCCAGCGGGACTAGCGCTCAAGAGACCCAGTACTTC. The chain joins TRBV11-2 to TRBJ2-5; 10 bases are a match to TRBD2. Trimming at V came to 8 bases and at J to 2 bases, leaving 2 bases not matched to a gene. The germline V gene encodes CDR1 SGHAT and CDR2 FQNNGV. CDR3 length: 13 amino acids.

The table lists this clone with a count of one. The chain joins TRBV5-1 to TRBJ1-2; D is uncertain. V lost 1 base, J lost 0 bases, and 10 bases lay in between. Looked up from germline, CDR1 is SGHRS and CDR2 is YFSETQ. This CDR3 is 15 amino acids long. CDR3 nucleotide sequence: TGCGCCAGCAGCTTGTTCAGTGATGCTAACTATGGCTACACCTTC. Translation: CASSLFSDANYGYTF.

The CDR3 sequence is CASGLVLAHEQFF. DNA of the CDR3: TGTGCTAGTGGTTTGGTACTAGCGCATGAGCAGTTCTTC. This chain connects TRBV12-5 to TRBJ2-1; the match to TRBD2 covers 7 bases. The CDR3 is 13 amino acids. Germline CDR1 and CDR2: LGHNT and FRNRAP. V lost 0 bases, J lost 8 bases, and 1 base stayed unmatched.

The chain carries TRBV7-2 and TRBJ2-1; D is undetermined. This CDR3 spans 14 amino acids. The germline V gene encodes CDR1 SGHTA and CDR2 FQGNSA. Trimming shortened V by 1 base and J by 9 bases, and 13 bases separated the two germline ends. CDR3 sequence reads: CASSLEGARREQFF. CDR3 DNA: TGTGCCAGCAGCTTAGAAGGCGCCCGGCGTGAGCAGTTCTTC.

This chain links TRBV28 with TRBJ2-5; 10 bases match TRBD1. The CDR3 runs to 13 residues. CDR1 and CDR2 (germline): MDHEN, SYDVKM. V shed 6 bases and J 5 bases; nucleotides not matched to a gene: 3. DNA for the CDR3: TGTGCCAGCAGGGGACAGGGGCGCGAGACCCAGTACTTC. Translated, it gives CASRGQGRETQYF.

This clone was observed a few times. The chain combines TRBV10-3 with TRBJ1-1, with a tentative D call TRBD1 (6 bases). Per the germline V gene, CDR1 is ENHRY and CDR2 is SYGVKD. The CDR3 runs 15 residues. V lost 7 bases to trimming and J lost 0 bases, with 15 bases between them. The CDR3 sequence: CAIMPTGDMNTEAFF. The CDR3 DNA is TGTGCCATCATGCCTACGGGGGACATGAACACTGAAGCTTTCTTT.

V gene TRBV7-6 combines with J gene TRBJ1-6; 8 bases align to TRBD1. CDR3 length: 15 residues. CDR1 and CDR2 (germline): SGHVS, FNYEAQ. Losses at the gene ends were 5 bases for V and 5 bases for J; bases not matched to a gene: 5. CDR3 loop: CASSLGTGNNSPLHF. The CDR3 region has the DNA TGTGCCAGCAGCCTGGGGACAGGCAATAATTCACCCCTCCACTTT.

The chain joins TRBV5-5 to TRBJ2-3; 9 bases are a match to TRBD1. The CDR3 is made up of 16 amino acids. The germline V gene has CDR1 SGHKS and CDR2 YYEKEE (reference sequence). V lost 0 bases, J lost 3 bases, and 5 bases stayed unmatched. CDR3 DNA: TGTGCCAGCAGCTTGGTCGGGACAGGGTGGACAGATACGCAGTATTTT. Its protein product is CASSLVGTGWTDTQYF.

The chain is built from TRBV2 and TRBJ2-7; 8 nucleotides line up with TRBD2. Germline-derived CDR1 and CDR2 are SNHLY and FYNNEI. This CDR3 has 14 residues. Losses at the gene ends were 8 bases for V and 4 bases for J; bases not matched to a gene: 10. This CDR3 is CASSPAGGAYEQYF. CDR3 DNA sequence: TGTGCCAGCTCCCCAGCCGGGGGGGCTTACGAGCAGTACTTC.

Only a few counts were recorded for this clone. V is TRBV2 and J is TRBJ2-7; 13 positions agree with TRBD2. The CDR3 totals 14 residues. The ends lost 6 bases at V and 7 bases at J; junction bases unmatched: 6. Per the germline V gene, CDR1 is SNHLY and CDR2 is FYNNEI. The CDR3 region has the DNA TGTGCCAGCAGACTCGGACTAGCGGGGGAAGAGCAGTACTTC. It encodes CASRLGLAGEEQYF.

The chain employs TRBV2 and TRBJ1-1; 7 nucleotides match TRBD1. Germline loops: CDR1 SNHLY, CDR2 FYNNEI. The CDR3 has 14 residues. The V gene end was trimmed by 4 bases and the J gene end by 1 base; junction bases not matched to a gene: 3. The CDR3 DNA reads TGTGCCAGCAGTGTGGGACAGTCGAACACTGAAGCTTTCTTT. As protein: CASSVGQSNTEAFF.

This clone has only a few counts. The genes are TRBV6-5 and TRBJ2-2; D is undetermined. This CDR3 has 12 residues. V lost 7 bases and J 2 bases, leaving 5 bases between the germline ends. Per germline, CDR1 MNHEY and CDR2 SVGAGI. The CDR3 here is CASKINTGELFF. In DNA form, the CDR3 reads TGTGCCAGCAAGATTAACACCGGGGAGCTGTTTTTT.

The chain employs TRBV2 and TRBJ1-2, with a tentative D call TRBD1 (5 bases). CDR3 length equals 12 residues. CDR1 is SNHLY and CDR2 is FYNNEI in the germline V gene. Trimming removed 6 bases from V and 2 bases from J, with 7 bases in between. The CDR3 coding sequence is TGTGCCAGCAGGGGGCCCAACTATGGCTACACCTTC. Its translation is CASRGPNYGYTF.

The chain links TRBV2 to TRBJ2-7; 8 nucleotides agree with TRBD1. This CDR3 spans 14 amino acids. J was trimmed by 2 bases and V by 1 base; bases with no gene match: 1. Germline CDR1 and CDR2: SNHLY and FYNNEI. The CDR3 region has the DNA TGTGCCAGCAGTGAAGAGGACAGGGCCTACGAGCAGTACTTC. Its translation: CASSEEDRAYEQYF.

The chain carries TRBV9 and TRBJ1-2; D is undetermined. The V gene's germline CDR1 is SGDLS and CDR2 YYNGEE. The CDR3 totals 14 residues. The ends were cut back, 4 bases at V and 2 bases at J, with 12 bases in the middle. The CDR3 coding sequence is TGTGCCAGCAGCCTCGGGGAGGTAAACTATGGCTACACCTTC. Translated: CASSLGEVNYGYTF.

This chain links TRBV19 with TRBJ1-5, with D tentatively TRBD1 (6 bases). Germline V gene lookup returns CDR1 LNHDA and CDR2 SQIVND (reference sequence). Trimming took off 3 bases at V and 0 bases at J, with 9 bases between the two ends. This CDR3 contains 15 residues. CDR3 nucleotides: TGTGCCAGTAGTATCAACAGGGATAGCAATCAGCCCCAGCATTTT. Amino acids: CASSINRDSNQPQHF.

The V gene is TRBV6-6, the J gene TRBJ1-5; no clear D. Germline lookup yields CDR1 MNHNY and CDR2 SVGAGI (reference sequence). V was pared by 4 bases and J by 2 bases, with 9 bases between. This CDR3 comprises 14 residues. The CDR3 DNA sequence: TGTGCCAGCAGTTCCTGGGAGGGCAATCAGCCCCAGCATTTT. Its protein is CASSSWEGNQPQHF.

The chain recombines TRBV11-1 with TRBJ1-1, with TRBD1 identical over 9 bases. Per the germline V gene, CDR1 is SGHAT and CDR2 is FQDESV (reference sequence). V shed 7 bases and J 2 bases; nucleotides not matched to a gene: 8. The CDR3 totals 15 residues. The CDR3 DNA sequence: TGTGCCAGCAAGCGGTCCACAGGGGGCAACACTGAAGCTTTCTTT. It codes for CASKRSTGGNTEAFF.